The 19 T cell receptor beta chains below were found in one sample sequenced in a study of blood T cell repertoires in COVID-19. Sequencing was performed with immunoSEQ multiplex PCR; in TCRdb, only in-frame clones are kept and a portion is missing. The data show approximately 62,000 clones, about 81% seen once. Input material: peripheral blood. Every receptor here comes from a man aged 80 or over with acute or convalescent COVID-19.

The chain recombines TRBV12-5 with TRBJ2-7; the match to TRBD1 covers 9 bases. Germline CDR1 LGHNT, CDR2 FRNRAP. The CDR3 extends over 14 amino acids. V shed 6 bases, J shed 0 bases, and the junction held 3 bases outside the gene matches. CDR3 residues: CASGGDRDSYEQYF. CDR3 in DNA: TGTGCTAGTGGGGGGGACAGGGACTCCTACGAGCAGTACTTC.

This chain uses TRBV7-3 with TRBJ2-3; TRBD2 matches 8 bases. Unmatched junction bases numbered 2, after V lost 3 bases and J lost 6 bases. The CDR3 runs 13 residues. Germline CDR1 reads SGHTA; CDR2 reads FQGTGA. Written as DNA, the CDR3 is TGTGCCAGCAGCTTCTCTAGCGGGGATACGCAGTATTTT. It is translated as CASSFSSGDTQYF.

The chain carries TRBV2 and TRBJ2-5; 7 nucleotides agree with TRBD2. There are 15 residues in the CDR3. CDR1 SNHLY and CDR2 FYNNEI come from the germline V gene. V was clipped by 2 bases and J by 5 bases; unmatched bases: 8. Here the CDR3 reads CASSESGLLGETQYF. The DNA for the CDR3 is TGTGCCAGCAGTGAATCGGGACTACTGGGGGAGACCCAGTACTTC.

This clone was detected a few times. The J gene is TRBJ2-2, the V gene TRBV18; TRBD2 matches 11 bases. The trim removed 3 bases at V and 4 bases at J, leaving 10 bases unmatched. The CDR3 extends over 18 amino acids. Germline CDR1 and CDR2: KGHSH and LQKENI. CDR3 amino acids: CASSPQGSTSGGTGELFF. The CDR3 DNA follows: TGTGCCAGCTCACCGCAGGGCTCCACTAGCGGGGGCACCGGGGAGCTGTTTTTT.

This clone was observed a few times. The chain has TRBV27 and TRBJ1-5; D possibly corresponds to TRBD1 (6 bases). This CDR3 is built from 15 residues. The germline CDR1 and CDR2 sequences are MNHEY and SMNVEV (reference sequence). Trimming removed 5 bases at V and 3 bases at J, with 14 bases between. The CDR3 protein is CASSAQGLSNQPQHF. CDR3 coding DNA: TGTGCCAGCAGTGCCCAGGGGCTCTCCAATCAGCCCCAGCATTTT.

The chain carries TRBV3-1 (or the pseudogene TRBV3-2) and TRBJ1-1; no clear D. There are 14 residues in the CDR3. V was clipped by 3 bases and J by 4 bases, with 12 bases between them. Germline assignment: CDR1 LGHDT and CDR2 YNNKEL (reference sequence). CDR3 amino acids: CASSHLVRATEAFF. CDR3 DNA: TGTGCCAGCAGCCATTTGGTGAGGGCCACTGAAGCTTTCTTT.

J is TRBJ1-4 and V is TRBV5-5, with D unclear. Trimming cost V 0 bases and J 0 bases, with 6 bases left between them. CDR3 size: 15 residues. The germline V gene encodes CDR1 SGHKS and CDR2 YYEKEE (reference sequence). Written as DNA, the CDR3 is TGTGCCAGCAGCTTGGGTCCCGCAACTAATGAAAAACTGTTTTTT. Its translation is CASSLGPATNEKLFF.

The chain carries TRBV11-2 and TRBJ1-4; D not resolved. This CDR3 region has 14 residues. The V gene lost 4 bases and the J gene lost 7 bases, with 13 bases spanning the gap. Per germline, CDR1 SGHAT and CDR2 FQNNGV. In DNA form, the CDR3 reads TGTGCCAGCAGCTCTCGGGGTGGGGTTGAAAAACTGTTTTTT. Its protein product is CASSSRGGVEKLFF.

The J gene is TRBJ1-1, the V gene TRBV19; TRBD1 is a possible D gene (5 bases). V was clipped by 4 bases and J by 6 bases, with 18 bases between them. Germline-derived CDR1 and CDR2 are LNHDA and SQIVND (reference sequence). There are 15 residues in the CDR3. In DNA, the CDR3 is TGTGCCAGTAGTACCTACGACAGTCGGAGCTCTGAAGCTTTCTTT. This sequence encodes CASSTYDSRSSEAFF.

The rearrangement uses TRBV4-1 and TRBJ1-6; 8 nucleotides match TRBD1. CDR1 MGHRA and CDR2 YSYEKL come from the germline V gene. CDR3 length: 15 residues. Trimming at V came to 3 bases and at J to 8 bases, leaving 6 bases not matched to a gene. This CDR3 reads CASSQGTGGHSPLHF. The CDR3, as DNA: TGCGCCAGCAGCCAGGGGACAGGAGGGCATTCACCCCTCCACTTT.

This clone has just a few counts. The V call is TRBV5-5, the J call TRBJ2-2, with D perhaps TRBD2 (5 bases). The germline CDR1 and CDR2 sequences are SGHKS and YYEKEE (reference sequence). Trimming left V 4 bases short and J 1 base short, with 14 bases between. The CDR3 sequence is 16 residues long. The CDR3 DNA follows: TGTGCCAGCAGCCCCGGGAACAGAGTGAACACCGGGGAGCTGTTTTTT. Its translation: CASSPGNRVNTGELFF. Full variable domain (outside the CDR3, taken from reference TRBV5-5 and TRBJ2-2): DAGVTQSPTHLIKTRGQQVTLRCSPISGHKSVSWYQQVLGQGPQFIFQYYEKEERGRGNFPDRFSARQFPNYSSELNVNALLLGDSALYLCASSPGNRVNTGELFFGEGSRLTVL.

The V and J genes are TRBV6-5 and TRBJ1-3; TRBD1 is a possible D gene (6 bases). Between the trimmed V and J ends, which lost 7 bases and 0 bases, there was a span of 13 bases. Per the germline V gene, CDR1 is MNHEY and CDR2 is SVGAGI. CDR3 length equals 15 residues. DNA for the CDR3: TGTGCCAGCACCCGGGACACTAGCTCTGGAAACACCATATATTTT. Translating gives CASTRDTSSGNTIYF.

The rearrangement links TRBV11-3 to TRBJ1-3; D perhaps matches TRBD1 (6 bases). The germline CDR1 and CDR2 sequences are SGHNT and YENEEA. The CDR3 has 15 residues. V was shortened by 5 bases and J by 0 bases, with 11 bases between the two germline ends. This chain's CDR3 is CASSPQGHSGNTIYF. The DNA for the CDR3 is TGTGCCAGCAGCCCACAGGGCCACTCTGGAAACACCATATATTTT.

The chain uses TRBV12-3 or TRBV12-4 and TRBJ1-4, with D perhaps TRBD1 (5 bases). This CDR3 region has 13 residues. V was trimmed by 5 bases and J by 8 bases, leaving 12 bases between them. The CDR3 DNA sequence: TGTGCCAGCAGTCTAGGGACGGGGGAAAAACTGTTTTTT. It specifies CASSLGTGEKLFF.

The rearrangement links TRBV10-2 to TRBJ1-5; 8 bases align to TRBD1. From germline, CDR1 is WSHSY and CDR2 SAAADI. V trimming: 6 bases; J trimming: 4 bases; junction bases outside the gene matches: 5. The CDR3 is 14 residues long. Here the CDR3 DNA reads TGCGCCAGCAGACAGGGGGGAGGGAATCAGCCCCAGCATTTT. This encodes CASRQGGGNQPQHF.

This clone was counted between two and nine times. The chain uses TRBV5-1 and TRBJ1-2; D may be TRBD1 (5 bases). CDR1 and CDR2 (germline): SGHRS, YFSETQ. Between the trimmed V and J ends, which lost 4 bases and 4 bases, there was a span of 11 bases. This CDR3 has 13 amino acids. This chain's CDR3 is CASSNQGSYGYTF. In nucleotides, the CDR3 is TGCGCCAGCAGCAATCAGGGTAGCTATGGCTACACCTTC.

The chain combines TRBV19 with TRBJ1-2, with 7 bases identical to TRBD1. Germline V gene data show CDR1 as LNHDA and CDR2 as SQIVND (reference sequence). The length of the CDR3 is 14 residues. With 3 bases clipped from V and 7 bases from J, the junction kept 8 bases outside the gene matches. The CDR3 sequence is CASSIIGGLGGYTF. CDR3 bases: TGTGCCAGTAGTATCATAGGGGGCCTTGGTGGCTACACCTTC.

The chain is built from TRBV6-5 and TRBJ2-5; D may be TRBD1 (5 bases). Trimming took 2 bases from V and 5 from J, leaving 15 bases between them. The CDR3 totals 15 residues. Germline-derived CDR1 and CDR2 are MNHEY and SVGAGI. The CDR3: CASSYSPGRSETQYF. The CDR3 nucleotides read TGTGCCAGCAGTTACAGTCCAGGGCGGTCGGAGACCCAGTACTTC.

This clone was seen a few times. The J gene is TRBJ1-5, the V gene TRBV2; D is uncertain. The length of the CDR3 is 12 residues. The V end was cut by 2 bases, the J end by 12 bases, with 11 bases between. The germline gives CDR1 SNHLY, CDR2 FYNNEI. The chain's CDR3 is CASSEHGSSQHF. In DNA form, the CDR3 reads TGTGCCAGCAGTGAACACGGTAGCAGCCAGCATTTT.